The rows below give T cell receptor beta chains drawn from one sample of a study of blood T cell repertoires in COVID-19. Libraries were prepared by immunoSEQ multiplex PCR; TCRdb keeps only in-frame clonotypes and omits some of them. The sample consists of about 330,000 clones, over 75% of them appearing once. The sample taken for sequencing was PBMCs or T cells enriched from blood (not recorded which). Receptor source: a woman aged 18-29 years who had recovered from COVID-19. Both conserved end residues are trimmed from each CDR3.

v_call: TRBV27
j_call: TRBJ1-2
cdr3_length: 13
cdr3_aa: ASSPGQGREYGYT

v_call: TRBV7-7
j_call: TRBJ2-7
cdr3_length: 13
cdr3_aa: ASSLRGGSSYEQY

v_call: TRBV18
j_call: TRBJ1-1
cdr3_length: 10
cdr3_aa: ASSLRYTEAF

v_call: TRBV6-4
j_call: TRBJ2-5
cdr3_length: 14
cdr3_aa: ASSAGTSGGQETQY

v_call: TRBV28
j_call: TRBJ2-7
cdr3_length: 11
cdr3_aa: ASGLAGMGEQY

v_call: TRBV7-3
j_call: TRBJ2-3
cdr3_length: 16
cdr3_aa: ASSERSWPGLSTDTQY

v_call: TRBV3-1/TRBV3-2
j_call: TRBJ2-7
cdr3_length: 13
cdr3_aa: ASSLRTSGSYEQY

v_call: TRBV4-1
j_call: TRBJ2-1
cdr3_length: 13
cdr3_aa: ASSQVGLVYNEQF

v_call: TRBV5-1
j_call: TRBJ2-1
cdr3_length: 13
cdr3_aa: ASSLEGTSGNEQF

v_call: TRBV5-4
j_call: TRBJ1-2
cdr3_length: 12
cdr3_aa: ASSPGQGGAGYT

v_call: TRBV12-3/TRBV12-4
j_call: TRBJ1-6
cdr3_length: 11
cdr3_aa: ASVKQSRSPLH

v_call: TRBV19
j_call: TRBJ1-1
cdr3_length: 10
cdr3_aa: ASKTGLTEAF

v_call: TRBV4-1
j_call: TRBJ2-2
cdr3_length: 13
cdr3_aa: ASRQPGQGAGELF

v_call: TRBV4-1
j_call: TRBJ1-2
cdr3_length: 15
cdr3_aa: ASSHPGQGIPNYGYT

v_call: TRBV19
j_call: TRBJ1-4
cdr3_length: 11
cdr3_aa: ASRESTNEKLF

v_call: TRBV5-1
j_call: TRBJ1-2
cdr3_length: 11
cdr3_aa: ASSWEQGDGYT

v_call: TRBV4-1
j_call: TRBJ1-1
cdr3_length: 14
cdr3_aa: ASSQGPGQLNTEAF

v_call: TRBV3-1/TRBV3-2
j_call: TRBJ1-6
cdr3_length: 13
cdr3_aa: ASSQTRDYNSPLH

v_call: TRBV4-1
j_call: TRBJ2-1
cdr3_length: 13
cdr3_aa: ASSQEQGTYNEQF

v_call: TRBV7-8
j_call: TRBJ2-2
cdr3_length: 13
cdr3_aa: ASSLQGRDTGELF

v_call: TRBV6-5
j_call: TRBJ2-7
cdr3_length: 11
cdr3_aa: ASSYAGSHEQY

v_call: TRBV7-9
j_call: TRBJ2-1
cdr3_length: 12
cdr3_aa: ASSLRLAENEQF

v_call: TRBV7-9
j_call: TRBJ1-1
cdr3_length: 12
cdr3_aa: ASLDDRGRTEAF

v_call: TRBV7-6
j_call: TRBJ1-1
cdr3_length: 13
cdr3_aa: ASSLMGAMNTEAF

v_call: TRBV4-1
j_call: TRBJ2-1
cdr3_length: 13
cdr3_aa: ASSQVSGRDHEQF

v_call: TRBV5-5
j_call: TRBJ1-1
cdr3_length: 10
cdr3_aa: ASSLGLTEAF

v_call: TRBV10-3
j_call: TRBJ2-1
cdr3_length: 12
cdr3_aa: AIRDRGDDNEQF

v_call: TRBV4-1
j_call: TRBJ1-3
cdr3_length: 12
cdr3_aa: ASSFEEAGNTIY

v_call: TRBV10-3
j_call: TRBJ1-2
cdr3_length: 12
cdr3_aa: AISESVQGYGYT

v_call: TRBV5-1
j_call: TRBJ1-1
cdr3_length: 12
cdr3_aa: ASSLEGRVTEAF

v_call: TRBV19
j_call: TRBJ2-3
cdr3_length: 13
cdr3_aa: ASSGLATITDTQY

v_call: TRBV5-1
j_call: TRBJ1-3
cdr3_length: 13
cdr3_aa: ASSSQGHSGNTIY

v_call: TRBV24-1
j_call: TRBJ1-5
cdr3_length: 12
cdr3_aa: ATSETGPLRTQH

v_call: TRBV7-9
j_call: TRBJ1-1
cdr3_length: 13
cdr3_aa: ASSLSRAANTEAF

v_call: TRBV19
j_call: TRBJ1-2
cdr3_length: 13
cdr3_aa: ASNEDYLANYGYT

v_call: TRBV14
j_call: TRBJ1-1
cdr3_length: 11
cdr3_aa: ASEGHPNTEAF

v_call: TRBV5-5
j_call: TRBJ1-2
cdr3_length: 13
cdr3_aa: ASSLRWTAERGYT

v_call: TRBV3-1/TRBV3-2
j_call: TRBJ1-2
cdr3_length: 11
cdr3_aa: ASKSAGGYGYT

v_call: TRBV19
j_call: TRBJ1-5
cdr3_length: 13
cdr3_aa: ASSTTGLVNQPQH

v_call: TRBV5-4
j_call: TRBJ2-5
cdr3_length: 12
cdr3_aa: ASSTGQTQETQY

v_call: TRBV19
j_call: TRBJ2-1
cdr3_length: 14
cdr3_aa: ASSRTSGTTYNEQF

v_call: TRBV27
j_call: TRBJ1-2
cdr3_length: 12
cdr3_aa: ASSSYRDWGGYT

v_call: TRBV7-9
j_call: TRBJ1-1
cdr3_length: 11
cdr3_aa: ASSLEGAPEAF

v_call: TRBV5-6
j_call: TRBJ2-2
cdr3_length: 17
cdr3_aa: ASSFRTSGTTKNTGELF

v_call: TRBV3-1/TRBV3-2
j_call: TRBJ2-7
cdr3_length: 15
cdr3_aa: ASSQSASGGAWYEQY

v_call: TRBV15
j_call: TRBJ2-1
cdr3_length: 10
cdr3_aa: ATSTRDNEQF

v_call: TRBV11-2
j_call: TRBJ1-1
cdr3_length: 15
cdr3_aa: ASSLDRQSDMNTEAF

v_call: TRBV27
j_call: TRBJ1-1
cdr3_length: 11
cdr3_aa: ATGGILNTEAF

v_call: TRBV6-8
j_call: TRBJ1-1
cdr3_length: 11
cdr3_aa: ASSFGENTEAF

v_call: TRBV30
j_call: TRBJ2-5
cdr3_length: 12
cdr3_aa: AWSVGGAGETQY

v_call: TRBV7-2
j_call: TRBJ1-1
cdr3_length: 13
cdr3_aa: ASSAYRAGYTEAF

v_call: TRBV24-1
j_call: TRBJ1-2
cdr3_length: 12
cdr3_aa: ATSDLGRDYGYT

v_call: TRBV2
j_call: TRBJ1-2
cdr3_length: 11
cdr3_aa: ASPRDSDYGYT

v_call: TRBV7-6
j_call: TRBJ2-3
cdr3_length: 14
cdr3_aa: ASSLDPPGGQDTQY

v_call: TRBV6-5
j_call: TRBJ1-3
cdr3_length: 10
cdr3_aa: ASSQTGNTIY

v_call: TRBV14
j_call: TRBJ1-5
cdr3_length: 14
cdr3_aa: ASSPFTEASNQPQH

v_call: TRBV4-1
j_call: TRBJ2-2
cdr3_length: 11
cdr3_aa: ASSPGSTGELF